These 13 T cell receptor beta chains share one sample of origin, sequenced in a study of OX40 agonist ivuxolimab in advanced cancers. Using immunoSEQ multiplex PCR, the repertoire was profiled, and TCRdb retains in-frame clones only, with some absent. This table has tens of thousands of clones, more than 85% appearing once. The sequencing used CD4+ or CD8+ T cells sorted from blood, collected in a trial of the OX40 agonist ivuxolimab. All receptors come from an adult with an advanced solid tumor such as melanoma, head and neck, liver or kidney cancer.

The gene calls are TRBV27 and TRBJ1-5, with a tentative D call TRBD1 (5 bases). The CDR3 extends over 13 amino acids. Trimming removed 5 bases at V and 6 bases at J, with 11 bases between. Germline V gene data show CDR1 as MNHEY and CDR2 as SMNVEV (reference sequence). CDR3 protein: CASSGRASQPQHF. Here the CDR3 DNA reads TGTGCCAGCAGTGGCAGGGCGAGTCAGCCCCAGCATTTT.

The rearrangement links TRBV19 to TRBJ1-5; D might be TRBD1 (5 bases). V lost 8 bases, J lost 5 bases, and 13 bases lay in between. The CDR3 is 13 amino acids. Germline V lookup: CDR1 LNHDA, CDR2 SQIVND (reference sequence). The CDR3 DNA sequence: TGTGCCAGTTTTATCAGGGCGGATCAGCCCCAGCATTTT. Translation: CASFIRADQPQHF. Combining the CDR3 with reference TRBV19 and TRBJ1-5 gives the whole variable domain DGGITQSPKYLFRKEGQNVTLSCEQNLNHDAMYWYRQDPGQGLRLIYYSQIVNDFQKGDIAEGYSVSREKKESFPLTVTSAQKNPTAFYLCASFIRADQPQHFGDGTRLSIL.

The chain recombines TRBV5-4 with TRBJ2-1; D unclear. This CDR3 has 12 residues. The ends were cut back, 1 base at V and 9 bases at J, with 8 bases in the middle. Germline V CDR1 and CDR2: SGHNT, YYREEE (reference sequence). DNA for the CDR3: TGTGCCAGCAGCTTGACGACTGTTGAGCAGTTCTTC. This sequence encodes CASSLTTVEQFF.

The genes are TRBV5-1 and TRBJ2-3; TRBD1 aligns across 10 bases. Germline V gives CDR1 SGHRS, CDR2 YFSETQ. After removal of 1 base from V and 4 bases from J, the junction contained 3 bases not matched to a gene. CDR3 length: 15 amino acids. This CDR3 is CASSLRTGGSDTQYF. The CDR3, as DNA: TGCGCCAGCAGCTTGCGGACAGGGGGGTCAGATACGCAGTATTTT.

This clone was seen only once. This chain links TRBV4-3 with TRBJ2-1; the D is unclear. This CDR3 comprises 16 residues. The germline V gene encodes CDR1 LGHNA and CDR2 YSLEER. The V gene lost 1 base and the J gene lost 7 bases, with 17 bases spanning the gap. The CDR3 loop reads CASSQAGPFGSNEQFF. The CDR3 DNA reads TGCGCCAGCAGCCAAGCCGGCCCCTTTGGCTCAAATGAGCAGTTCTTC.

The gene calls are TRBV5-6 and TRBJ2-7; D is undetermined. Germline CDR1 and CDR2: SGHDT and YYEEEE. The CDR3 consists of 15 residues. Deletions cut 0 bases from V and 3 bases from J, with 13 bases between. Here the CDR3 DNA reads TGTGCCAGCAGCTTGGAGACTCACAAAAACTACGAGCAGTACTTC. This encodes CASSLETHKNYEQYF.

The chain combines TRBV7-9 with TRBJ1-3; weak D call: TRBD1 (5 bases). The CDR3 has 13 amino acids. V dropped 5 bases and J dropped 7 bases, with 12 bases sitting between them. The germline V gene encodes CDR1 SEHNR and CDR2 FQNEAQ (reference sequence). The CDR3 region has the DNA TGTGCCAGCAGCACAACGGGGCCTAACACCATATATTTT. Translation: CASSTTGPNTIYF.

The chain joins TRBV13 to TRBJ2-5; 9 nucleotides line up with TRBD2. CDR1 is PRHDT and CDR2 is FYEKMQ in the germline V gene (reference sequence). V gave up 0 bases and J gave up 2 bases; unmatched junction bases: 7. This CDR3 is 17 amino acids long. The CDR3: CASSLGGLAGIQETQYF. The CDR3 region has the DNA TGTGCCAGCAGCTTAGGGGGCCTAGCGGGGATTCAAGAGACCCAGTACTTC.

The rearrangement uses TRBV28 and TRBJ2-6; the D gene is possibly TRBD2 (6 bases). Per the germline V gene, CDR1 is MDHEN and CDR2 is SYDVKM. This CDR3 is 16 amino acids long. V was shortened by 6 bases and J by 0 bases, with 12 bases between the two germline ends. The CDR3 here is CASSLSGFSGANVLTF. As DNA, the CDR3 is TGTGCCAGCAGCTTAAGCGGGTTCTCTGGGGCCAACGTCCTGACTTTC.

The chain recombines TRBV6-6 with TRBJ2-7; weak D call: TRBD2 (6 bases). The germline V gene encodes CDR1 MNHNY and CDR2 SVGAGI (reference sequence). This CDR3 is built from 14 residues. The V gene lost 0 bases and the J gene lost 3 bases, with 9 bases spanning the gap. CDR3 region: CASSYSTSGYEQYF. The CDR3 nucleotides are TGTGCCAGCAGTTACTCGACTAGTGGCTACGAGCAGTACTTC.

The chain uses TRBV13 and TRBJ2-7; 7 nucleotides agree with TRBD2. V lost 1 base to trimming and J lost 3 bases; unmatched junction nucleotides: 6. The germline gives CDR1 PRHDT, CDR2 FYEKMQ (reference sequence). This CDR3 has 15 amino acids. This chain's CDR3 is CASSLAGTNDYEQYF. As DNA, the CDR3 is TGTGCCAGCAGCTTAGCCGGGACTAACGACTACGAGCAGTACTTC.

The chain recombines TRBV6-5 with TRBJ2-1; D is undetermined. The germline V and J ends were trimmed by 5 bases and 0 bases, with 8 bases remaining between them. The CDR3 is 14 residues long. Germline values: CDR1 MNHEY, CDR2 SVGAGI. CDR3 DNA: TGTGCCAGCAGTGTCGACATCTCCTACAATGAGCAGTTCTTC. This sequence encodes CASSVDISYNEQFF.

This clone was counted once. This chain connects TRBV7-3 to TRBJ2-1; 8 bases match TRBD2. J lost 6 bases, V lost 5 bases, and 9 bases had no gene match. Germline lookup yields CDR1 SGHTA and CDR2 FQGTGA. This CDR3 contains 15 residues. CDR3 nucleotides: TGTGCCAGCAGCCCCGGGACTAGTCCTTTCAATGAGCAGTTCTTC. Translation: CASSPGTSPFNEQFF.